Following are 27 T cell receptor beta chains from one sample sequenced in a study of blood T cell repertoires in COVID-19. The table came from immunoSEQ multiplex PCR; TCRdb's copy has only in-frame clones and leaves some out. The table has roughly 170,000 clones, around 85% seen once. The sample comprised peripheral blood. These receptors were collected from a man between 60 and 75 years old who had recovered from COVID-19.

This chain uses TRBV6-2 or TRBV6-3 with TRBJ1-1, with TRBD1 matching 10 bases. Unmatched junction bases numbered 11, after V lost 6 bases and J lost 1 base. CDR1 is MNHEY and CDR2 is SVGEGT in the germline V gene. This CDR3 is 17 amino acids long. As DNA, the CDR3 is TGTGCCAGCAGCGGGGGACAGGGGAGAAAAGGGAACACTGAAGCTTTCTTT. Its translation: CASSGGQGRKGNTEAFF.

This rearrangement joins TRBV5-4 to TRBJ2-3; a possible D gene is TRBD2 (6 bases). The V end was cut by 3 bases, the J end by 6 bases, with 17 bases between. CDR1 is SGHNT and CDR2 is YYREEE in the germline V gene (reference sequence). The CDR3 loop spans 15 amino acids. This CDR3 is CASSSARGAGDTQYF. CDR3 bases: TGTGCCAGCAGCTCCGCCCGCGGGGCGGGGGATACGCAGTATTTT.

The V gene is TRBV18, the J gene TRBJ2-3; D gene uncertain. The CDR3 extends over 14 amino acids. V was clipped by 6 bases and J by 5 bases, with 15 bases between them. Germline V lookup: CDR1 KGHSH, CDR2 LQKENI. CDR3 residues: CASSEVPVGDTQYF. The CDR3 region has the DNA TGTGCCAGCTCCGAGGTACCAGTTGGAGATACGCAGTATTTT. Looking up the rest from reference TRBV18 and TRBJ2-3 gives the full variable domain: NAGVMQNPRHLVRRRGQEARLRCSPMKGHSHVYWYRQLPEEGLKFMVYLQKENIIDESGMPKERFSAEFPKEGPSILRIQQVVRGDSAAYFCASSEVPVGDTQYFGPGTRLTVL.

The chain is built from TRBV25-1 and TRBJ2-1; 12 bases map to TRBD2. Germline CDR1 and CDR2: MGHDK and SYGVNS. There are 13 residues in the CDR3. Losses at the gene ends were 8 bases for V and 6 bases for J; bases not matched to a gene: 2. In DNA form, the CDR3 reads TGTGCCAGCCAGGGACTAGCGGGCAATGAGCAGTTCTTC. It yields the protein CASQGLAGNEQFF.

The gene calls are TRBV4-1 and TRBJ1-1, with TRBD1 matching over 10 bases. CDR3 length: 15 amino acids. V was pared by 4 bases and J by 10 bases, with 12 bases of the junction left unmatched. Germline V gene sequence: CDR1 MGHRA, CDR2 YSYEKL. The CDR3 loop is CASSLPGQGGDGAFF. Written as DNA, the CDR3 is TGCGCCAGCAGCCTCCCCGGACAGGGGGGGGATGGAGCTTTCTTT.

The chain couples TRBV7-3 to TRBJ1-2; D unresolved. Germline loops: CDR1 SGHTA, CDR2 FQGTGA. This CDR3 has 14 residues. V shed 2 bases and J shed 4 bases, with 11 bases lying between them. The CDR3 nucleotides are TGTGCCAGCAGCTTAGGGAGAGGGTCCTATGGCTACACCTTC. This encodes CASSLGRGSYGYTF.

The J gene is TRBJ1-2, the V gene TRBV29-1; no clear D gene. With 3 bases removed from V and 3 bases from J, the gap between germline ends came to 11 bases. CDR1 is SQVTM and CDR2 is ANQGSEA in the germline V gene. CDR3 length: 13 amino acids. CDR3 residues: CSVDVAADYGYTF. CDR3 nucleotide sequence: TGCAGCGTTGACGTTGCGGCAGACTATGGCTACACCTTC. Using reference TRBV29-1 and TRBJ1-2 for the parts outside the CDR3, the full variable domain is SAVISQKPSRDICQRGTSLTIQCQVDSQVTMMFWYRQQPGQSLTLIATANQGSEATYESGFVIDKFPISRPNLTFSTLTVSNMSPEDSSIYLCSVDVAADYGYTFGSGTRLTVV.

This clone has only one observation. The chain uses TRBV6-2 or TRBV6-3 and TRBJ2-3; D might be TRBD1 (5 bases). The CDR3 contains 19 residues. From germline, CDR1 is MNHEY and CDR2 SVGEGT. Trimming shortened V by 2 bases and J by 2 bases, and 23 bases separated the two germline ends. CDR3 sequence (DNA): TGTGCCAGCAGTTACACCTACCAAGAGACAGCCCCCGCCACAGATACGCAGTATTTT. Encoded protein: CASSYTYQETAPATDTQYF.

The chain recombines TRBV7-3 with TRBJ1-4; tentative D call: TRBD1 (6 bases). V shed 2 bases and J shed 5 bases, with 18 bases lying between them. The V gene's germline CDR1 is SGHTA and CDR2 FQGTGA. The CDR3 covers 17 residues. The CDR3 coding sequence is TGTGCCAGCAGCTTAGGCGGCAGGGGATCCCAGAATGAAAAACTGTTTTTT. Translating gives CASSLGGRGSQNEKLFF.

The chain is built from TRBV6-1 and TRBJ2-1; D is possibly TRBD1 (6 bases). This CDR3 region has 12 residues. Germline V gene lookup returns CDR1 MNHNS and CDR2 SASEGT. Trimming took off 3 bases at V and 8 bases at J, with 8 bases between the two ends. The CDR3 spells CASSEQGYEQFF. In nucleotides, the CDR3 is TGTGCCAGCAGTGAGCAGGGGTATGAGCAGTTCTTC.

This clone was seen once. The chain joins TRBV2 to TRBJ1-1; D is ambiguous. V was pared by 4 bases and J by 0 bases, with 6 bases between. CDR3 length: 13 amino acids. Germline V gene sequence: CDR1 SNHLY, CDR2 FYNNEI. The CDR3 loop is CASSVELNTEAFF. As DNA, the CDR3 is TGTGCCAGCAGTGTAGAGCTGAACACTGAAGCTTTCTTT.

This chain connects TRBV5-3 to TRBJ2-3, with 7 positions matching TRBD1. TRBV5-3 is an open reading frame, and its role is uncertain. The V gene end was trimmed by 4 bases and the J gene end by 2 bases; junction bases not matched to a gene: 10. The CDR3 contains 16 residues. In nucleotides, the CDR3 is TGTGCCAGAAGCCCACAGGGGTATGGGAACACAGATACGCAGTATTTT. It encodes CARSPQGYGNTDTQYF.

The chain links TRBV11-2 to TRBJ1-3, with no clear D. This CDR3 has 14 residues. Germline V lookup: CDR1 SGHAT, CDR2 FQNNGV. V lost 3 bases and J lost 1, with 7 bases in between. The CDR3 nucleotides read TGTGCCAGCAGCTTGAGTCTATCTGGAAACACCATATATTTT. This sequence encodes CASSLSLSGNTIYF.

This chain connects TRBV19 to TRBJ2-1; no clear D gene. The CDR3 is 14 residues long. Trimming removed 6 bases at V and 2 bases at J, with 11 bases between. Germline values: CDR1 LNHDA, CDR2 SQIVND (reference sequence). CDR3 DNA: TGTGCCAGTAGCGAAAACAACCCCTACAATGAGCAGTTCTTC. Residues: CASSENNPYNEQFF.

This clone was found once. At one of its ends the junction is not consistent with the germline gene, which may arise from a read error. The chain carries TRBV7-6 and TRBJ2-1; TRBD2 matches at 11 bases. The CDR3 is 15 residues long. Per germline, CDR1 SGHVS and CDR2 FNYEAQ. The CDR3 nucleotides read TGTGCCAGCAGCGTAGCGGGGGGGACCTACAATGAGCAGTTCTTC. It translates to CASSVAGGTYNEQFF.

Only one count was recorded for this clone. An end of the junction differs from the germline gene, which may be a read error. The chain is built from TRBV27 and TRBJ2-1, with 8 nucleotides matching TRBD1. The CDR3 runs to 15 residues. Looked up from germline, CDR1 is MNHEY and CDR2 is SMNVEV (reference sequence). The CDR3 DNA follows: TGTGCCAGCAGTTTATTCAGGACAGGGTCGACCTGGGAGATCTTC. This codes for CASSLFRTGSTWEIF.

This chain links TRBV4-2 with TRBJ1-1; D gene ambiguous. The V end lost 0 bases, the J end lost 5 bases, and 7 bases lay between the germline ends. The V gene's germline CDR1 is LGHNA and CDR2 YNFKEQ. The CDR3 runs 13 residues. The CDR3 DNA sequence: TGTGCCAGCAGCCAAGACCGTCTTACTGAAGCTTTCTTT. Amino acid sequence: CASSQDRLTEAFF.

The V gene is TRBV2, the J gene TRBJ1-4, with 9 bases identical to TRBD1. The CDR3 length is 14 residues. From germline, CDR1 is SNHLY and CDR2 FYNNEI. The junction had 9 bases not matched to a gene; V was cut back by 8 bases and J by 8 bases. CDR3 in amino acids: CASSPGQGFEKLFF. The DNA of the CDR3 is TGTGCCAGCTCTCCGGGACAGGGTTTCGAAAAACTGTTTTTT.

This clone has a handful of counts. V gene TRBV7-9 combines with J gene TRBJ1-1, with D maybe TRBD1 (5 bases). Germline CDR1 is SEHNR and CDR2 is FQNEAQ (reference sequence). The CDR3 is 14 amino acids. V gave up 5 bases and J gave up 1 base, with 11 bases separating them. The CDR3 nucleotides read TGTGCCAGCAGCCACCTCAGGGAGAACACTGAAGCTTTCTTT. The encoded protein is CASSHLRENTEAFF.

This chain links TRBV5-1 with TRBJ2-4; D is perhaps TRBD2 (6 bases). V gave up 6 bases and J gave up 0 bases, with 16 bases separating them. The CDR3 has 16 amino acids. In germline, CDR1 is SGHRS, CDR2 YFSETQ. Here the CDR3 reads CASIGGVQGAKNIQYF. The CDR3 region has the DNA TGCGCCAGCATCGGGGGAGTGCAGGGAGCCAAAAACATTCAGTACTTC.

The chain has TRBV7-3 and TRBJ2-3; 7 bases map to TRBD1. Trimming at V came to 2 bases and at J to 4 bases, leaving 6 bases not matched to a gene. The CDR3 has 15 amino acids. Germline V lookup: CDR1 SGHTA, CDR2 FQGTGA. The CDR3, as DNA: TGTGCCAGCAGCTTACAAGGGGGCAATTCAGATACGCAGTATTTT. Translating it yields CASSLQGGNSDTQYF. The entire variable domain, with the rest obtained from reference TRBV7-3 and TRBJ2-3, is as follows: GAGVSQTPSNKVTEKGKYVELRCDPISGHTALYWYRQSLGQGPEFLIYFQGTGAADDSGLPNDRFFAVRPEGSVSTLKIQRTERGDSAVYLCASSLQGGNSDTQYFGPGTRLTVL.

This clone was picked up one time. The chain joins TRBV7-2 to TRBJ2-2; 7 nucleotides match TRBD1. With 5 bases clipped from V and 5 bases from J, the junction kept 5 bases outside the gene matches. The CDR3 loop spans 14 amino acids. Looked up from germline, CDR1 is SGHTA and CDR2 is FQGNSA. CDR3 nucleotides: TGTGCCAGCAGCCAGGGACAGACTACCGGGGAGCTGTTTTTT. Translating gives CASSQGQTTGELFF.

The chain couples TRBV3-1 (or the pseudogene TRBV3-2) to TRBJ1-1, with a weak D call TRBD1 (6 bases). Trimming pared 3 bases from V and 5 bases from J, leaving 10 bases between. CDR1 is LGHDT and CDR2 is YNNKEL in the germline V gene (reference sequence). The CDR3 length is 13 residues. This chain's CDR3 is CASSQTQGTEAFF. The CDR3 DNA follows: TGTGCCAGCAGCCAGACCCAGGGGACTGAAGCTTTCTTT.

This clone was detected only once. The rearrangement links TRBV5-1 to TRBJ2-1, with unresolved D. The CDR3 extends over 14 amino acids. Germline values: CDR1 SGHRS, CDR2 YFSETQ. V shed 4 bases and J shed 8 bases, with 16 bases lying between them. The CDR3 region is CASSMRTTQDEQFF. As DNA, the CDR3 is TGCGCCAGCAGCATGAGAACGACGCAGGATGAGCAGTTCTTC.

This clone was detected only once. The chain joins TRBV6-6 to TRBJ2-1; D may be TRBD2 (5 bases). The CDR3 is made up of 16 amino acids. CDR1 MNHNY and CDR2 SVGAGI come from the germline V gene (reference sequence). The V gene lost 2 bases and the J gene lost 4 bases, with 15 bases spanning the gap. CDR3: CASSYITGVSYNEQFF. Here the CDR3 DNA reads TGTGCCAGCAGTTACATAACCGGGGTCTCGTACAATGAGCAGTTCTTC.

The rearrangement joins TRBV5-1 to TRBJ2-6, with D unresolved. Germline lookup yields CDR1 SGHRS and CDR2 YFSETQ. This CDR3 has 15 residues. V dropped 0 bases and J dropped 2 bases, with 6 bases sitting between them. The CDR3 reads CASSLGLAGANVLTF. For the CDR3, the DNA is TGCGCCAGCAGCTTGGGACTCGCTGGGGCCAACGTCCTGACTTTC.

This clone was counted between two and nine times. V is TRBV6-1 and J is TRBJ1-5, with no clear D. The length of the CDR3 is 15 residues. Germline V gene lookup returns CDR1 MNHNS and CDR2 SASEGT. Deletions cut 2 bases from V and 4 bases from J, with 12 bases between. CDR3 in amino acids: CASSELQTENQPQHF. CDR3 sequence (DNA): TGTGCCAGCAGTGAACTGCAGACGGAGAATCAGCCCCAGCATTTT.